Listed below are T cell receptor beta chains from one sample, sequenced in a study of cytomegalovirus exposure and HLA in healthy donors. TCRdb keeps only in-frame clones here, not all; method: immunoSEQ multiplex PCR. The sample has 100,000 to 150,000 clones, roughly 79% seen once; the top ten hold about 1.8%. The specimen sequenced was PBMCs. These receptors all stem from a woman aged 45 to 65 in good health and CMV-seronegative. Each CDR3 is given with its conserved first and last residue. Each record gives: CDR3 length, clone size, V gene, D gene, J gene, CDR3 protein, CDR3 DNA. D genes are given only for firm matches. Part of the rows lack a size; the others show once, few, many or a class for expanded clones.

14	-	TRBV9	TRBD1	TRBJ1-1	CASSVGTGRNEAFF	TGTGCCAGCAGCGTGGGGACAGGGAGGAATGAAGCTTTCTTT
15	-	TRBV9	-	TRBJ2-3	CASSVSSRSTDTQYF	TGTGCCAGCAGCGTTTCTAGCAGGAGCACAGATACGCAGTATTTT
14	-	TRBV28	-	TRBJ1-3	CASNLAGNRNTIYF	TGTGCCAGCAACCTAGCGGGAAATAGAAACACCATATATTTT
12	-	TRBV7-2	-	TRBJ2-7	CASSSYPGEQYF	TGTGCCAGCAGCTCCTATCCCGGGGAGCAGTACTTC
16	once	TRBV7-9	TRBD1	TRBJ1-5	CASSLVAGGSGQPQHF	TGTGCCAGCAGCTTAGTGGCAGGGGGTTCGGGTCAGCCCCAGCATTTT
15	few	TRBV5-1	-	TRBJ1-4	CASTRQGGTNEKLFF	TGCGCCAGCACCCGGCAGGGAGGTACTAATGAAAAACTGTTTTTT
14	-	TRBV25-1	-	TRBJ1-6	CASSETEYNSPLHF	TGTGCCAGCAGTGAAACGGAGTACAATTCACCCCTCCACTTT
14	once	TRBV9	-	TRBJ1-5	CASSQGQNNQPQHF	TGTGCCAGCAGCCAAGGACAGAACAATCAGCCCCAGCATTTT
17	-	TRBV5-6	TRBD1	TRBJ2-1	CASSLALGTGGGNEQFF	TGTGCCAGCAGCTTGGCCTTGGGGACAGGGGGTGGCAATGAGCAGTTCTTC
15	-	TRBV15	TRBD1	TRBJ1-5	CATSRVGQGGEPQHF	TGTGCCACCAGCAGAGTGGGACAGGGGGGCGAGCCCCAGCATTTT
13	-	TRBV18	-	TRBJ2-5	CASSPKTGEAQYF	TGTGCCAGCTCACCAAAAACAGGAGAGGCCCAGTACTTC
15	-	TRBV29-1	-	TRBJ2-7	CSVEEGGAGISEQYF	TGCAGCGTTGAAGAAGGAGGGGCAGGGATAAGCGAGCAGTACTTC
20	-	TRBV6-1	TRBD1	TRBJ1-3	CASSATKGAGEGLGANTIYF	TGTGCCAGCAGTGCCACCAAGGGGGCAGGCGAAGGATTGGGAGCAAACACCATATATTTT
15	-	TRBV7-3	TRBD2	TRBJ2-1	CASSLSGIGSNEQFF	TGTGCCAGCAGCTTGAGCGGGATTGGGTCCAATGAGCAGTTCTTC
12	-	TRBV29-1	-	TRBJ2-5	CSVEAVAETQYF	TGCAGCGTTGAGGCGGTCGCGGAGACCCAGTACTTC
13	few	TRBV7-3	-	TRBJ1-1	CASSTGRGTEAFF	TGTGCCAGCAGCACGGGCCGAGGGACTGAAGCTTTCTTT
14	few	TRBV5-1	-	TRBJ2-7	CASSLRGTGYEQYF	TGCGCCAGCAGCTTGAGGGGGACCGGGTACGAGCAGTACTTC
14	-	TRBV7-7	TRBD1	TRBJ2-1	CASSLNRQGNEQFF	TGTGCTAGCAGCTTAAACCGACAGGGCAATGAGCAGTTCTTC
12	-	TRBV25-1	-	TRBJ2-3	CASSSGVDTQYF	TGTGCCAGCAGTTCAGGGGTCGATACGCAGTATTTT
13	once	TRBV7-2	TRBD1	TRBJ1-3	CASSDRVGNTIYF	TGTGCCAGCTCCGACAGGGTTGGAAACACCATATATTTT
14	-	TRBV30	-	TRBJ1-3	CAWSVGGSGNTIYF	TGTGCCTGGAGTGTGGGGGGTTCTGGAAACACCATATATTTT
15	-	TRBV4-1	TRBD2	TRBJ2-1	CASSRGLAGGGEQFF	TGCGCCAGCAGCCGGGGACTAGCGGGAGGCGGTGAGCAGTTCTTC
14	-	TRBV6-5	-	TRBJ1-1	CASSYEGMNTEAFF	TGTGCCAGCAGTTACGAGGGAATGAACACTGAAGCTTTCTTT
15	-	TRBV19	TRBD1	TRBJ1-2	CASRLGQGTNYGYTF	TGTGCCAGTCGCCTGGGACAGGGCACTAACTATGGCTACACCTTC
15	once	TRBV6-1	-	TRBJ2-3	CASSQTRLNTDTQYF	TGTGCCAGCAGTCAGACACGGTTAAACACAGATACGCAGTATTTT
17	-	TRBV11-3	-	TRBJ1-4	CASSSRLSSNSNEKLFF	TGTGCCAGCAGCTCCCGCTTATCCTCAAACTCCAATGAAAAACTGTTTTTT
15	once	TRBV7-3	TRBD2	TRBJ2-7	CASSSLAGDSYEQYF	TGTGCCAGCAGCAGTCTAGCGGGAGACTCCTACGAGCAGTACTTC
13	-	TRBV14	-	TRBJ2-2	CASSQAVAGELFF	TGTGCCAGCAGCCAAGCCGTAGCCGGGGAGCTGTTTTTT
14	-	TRBV7-6	TRBD1	TRBJ1-5	CASSLQTGSQPQHF	TGTGCCAGCAGCTTACAGACAGGGAGTCAGCCCCAGCATTTT
14	-	TRBV4-3	-	TRBJ2-5	CASSQGGVGETQYF	TGCGCCAGCAGCCAAGGGGGGGTTGGGGAGACCCAGTACTTC
17	-	TRBV11-3	TRBD1	TRBJ1-5	CAATRDRFPYSNQPQHF	TGTGCCGCAACCCGGGACAGGTTTCCCTATAGCAATCAGCCCCAGCATTTT
19	-	TRBV4-1	TRBD2	TRBJ2-1	CASTLRDGTTSATGNEQFF	TGCGCCAGCACCCTCCGGGACGGAACGACTAGCGCCACGGGGAATGAGCAGTTCTTC
14	-	TRBV28	-	TRBJ1-5	CASRTDRSNQPQNF	TGTGCCAGCAGGACAGACAGGAGCAATCAGCCCCAGAATTTT
13	few	TRBV4-1	TRBD2	TRBJ2-1	CASSGLGGGEQFF	TGCGCCAGCAGCGGACTGGGGGGGGGAGAGCAGTTCTTC
13	-	TRBV7-2	-	TRBJ2-1	CASSPLIGNEQFF	TGTGCCAGCAGCCCCCTCATCGGGAATGAGCAGTTCTTC
15	once	TRBV5-1	TRBD1	TRBJ2-7	CASSIGDRAGYEQYF	TGCGCCAGCAGCATAGGGGACAGGGCAGGGTACGAGCAGTACTTC
12	-	TRBV30	TRBD1	TRBJ1-2	CARDRRNYGYTF	TGTGCCCGGGACAGGAGGAACTATGGCTACACCTTC
15	-	TRBV4-3	TRBD1	TRBJ1-4	CASSQQQGPNEKLFF	TGCGCCAGCAGCCAACAACAGGGGCCTAATGAAAAACTGTTTTTT
13	-	TRBV10-3	-	TRBJ1-1	CAISRQENTEAFF	TGTGCCATCAGTCGACAGGAGAACACTGAAGCTTTCTTT
15	few	TRBV5-4	-	TRBJ2-3	CASSPGGAGTDTQYF	TGTGCCAGCAGCCCTGGTGGGGCGGGCACAGATACGCAGTATTTT
14	-	TRBV6-1	TRBD2	TRBJ2-7	CASSASGRSYEQYF	TGTGCCAGCAGCGCTAGCGGGAGGAGCTACGAGCAGTACTTC
15	-	TRBV19	TRBD1	TRBJ2-1	CASSNYRGPDNEQFF	TGTGCCAGTAGTAACTACAGGGGGCCTGACAATGAGCAGTTCTTC
15	once	TRBV7-2	TRBD2	TRBJ2-3	CASSFRRLASDTQYF	TGTGCCAGCAGCTTCCGTAGACTAGCGTCAGATACGCAGTATTTT
14	-	TRBV7-8	-	TRBJ1-1	CASSGRTVSTEAFF	TGTGCCAGCAGCGGCCGGACTGTTTCCACTGAAGCTTTCTTT
17	few	TRBV15	TRBD2	TRBJ2-1	CATSRVWTSGIYNEQFF	TGTGCCACCAGCAGAGTATGGACTAGCGGGATCTACAATGAGCAGTTCTTC
13	-	TRBV14	TRBD1	TRBJ2-3	CASSFTGADTQYF	TGTGCCAGCAGCTTCACAGGGGCAGATACGCAGTATTTT
13	once	TRBV7-9	-	TRBJ1-2	CASLEGGPYGYTF	TGTGCCAGCTTAGAGGGGGGGCCCTATGGCTACACCTTC
15	-	TRBV19	TRBD1	TRBJ2-1	CASNSRDSLYNEQFF	TGTGCCAGTAATTCGAGGGACAGTCTATACAATGAGCAGTTCTTC
13	-	TRBV28	-	TRBJ1-1	CASFEWSASEAFF	TGTGCCAGCTTTGAATGGTCTGCGAGTGAAGCTTTCTTT
15	-	TRBV29-1	TRBD1	TRBJ1-1	CSVGRDRVIGTEAFF	TGCAGCGTTGGCCGGGACAGGGTAATAGGGACTGAAGCTTTCTTT
16	-	TRBV9	-	TRBJ1-1	CASSVDGGGRNTEAFF	TGTGCCAGCAGCGTAGATGGGGGGGGGAGGAACACTGAAGCTTTCTTT
15	-	TRBV4-3	-	TRBJ1-2	CASSQDRGTTYGYTF	TGCGCCAGCAGCCAAGATCGGGGTACCACCTATGGCTACACCTTC
15	once	TRBV7-8	-	TRBJ1-2	CASSLGSVVNYGYTF	TGTGCCAGCAGCTTAGGGTCTGTAGTAAACTATGGCTACACCTTC
15	once	TRBV6-6	TRBD1	TRBJ2-1	CASSQIRGPGSEQFF	TGTGCCAGCAGTCAAATCAGGGGGCCCGGGAGCGAGCAGTTCTTC
14	-	TRBV30	-	TRBJ2-3	CAWSPGAGTDTQYF	TGTGCCTGGAGTCCGGGAGCGGGCACAGATACGCAGTATTTT
12	few	TRBV5-4	-	TRBJ1-1	CASSLSGAEAFF	TGTGCCAGCAGCCTCTCGGGGGCTGAAGCTTTCTTT
15	-	TRBV5-6	-	TRBJ2-2	CASSFEQEAGGELFF	TGTGCCAGCAGCTTTGAACAAGAAGCGGGCGGGGAGCTGTTTTTT